The 32 T cell receptor beta chains below were found in one sample sequenced in a study of PD-1 blockade in mismatch repair-deficient tumors. Using immunoSEQ multiplex PCR, the repertoire was profiled, and TCRdb retains in-frame clones only, with some absent. The data contain over 15,000 clones, around 82% of them singletons. Sequencing was performed on PBMCs, taken 4 weeks after starting pembrolizumab. The origin of the receptors is an adult with mismatch repair-deficient cancer.

The J gene is TRBJ1-2, the V gene TRBV5-1, with D hard to call. The CDR3 contains 15 residues. The V end was cut by 4 bases, the J end by 0 bases, with 13 bases between. Germline V gives CDR1 SGHRS, CDR2 YFSETQ. Here the CDR3 reads CASSPGGATNYGYTF. For the CDR3, the DNA is TGCGCCAGCAGCCCCGGTGGAGCTACTAACTATGGCTACACCTTC.

The chain recombines TRBV6-4 with TRBJ2-1; TRBD1 is a possible D gene (6 bases). Looked up from germline, CDR1 is MRHNA and CDR2 is SNTAGT. With 1 base removed from V and 10 bases from J, the gap between germline ends came to 11 bases. The CDR3 sequence is 13 residues long. Here the CDR3 reads CASSDYQGWEQFF. The CDR3 DNA sequence: TGTGCCAGCAGTGACTATCAGGGGTGGGAGCAGTTCTTC.

The J gene is TRBJ2-1, the V gene TRBV11-2; 16 bases agree with TRBD2. Germline CDR1 SGHAT, CDR2 FQNNGV. This CDR3 spans 16 amino acids. The junction had 8 bases not matched to a gene; V was cut back by 5 bases and J by 10 bases. The CDR3 bases are TGTGCCAGCAGCCCGGGACTAGCGGGAGGGCCAGGGGAGCAGTTCTTC. Encoded protein: CASSPGLAGGPGEQFF.

V gene TRBV28 combines with J gene TRBJ1-2; D is unresolved. CDR1 and CDR2 from the germline V gene are MDHEN and SYDVKM. V shed 2 bases and J shed 4 bases, with 11 bases lying between them. This CDR3 has 14 amino acids. DNA of the CDR3: TGTGCCAGCAGTTTAAATCGGCAGGTCTATGGCTACACCTTC. This sequence encodes CASSLNRQVYGYTF.

In the case of this clone: The sample has other DNA sequences that encode this CDR3 too. The CDR3 protein is CASSSGLAELTDTQYF. CDR3 coding DNA: TGCGCCAGCAGCTCCGGACTAGCGGAGCTCACAGATACGCAGTATTTT. This chain joins TRBV5-1 and TRBJ2-3; TRBD2 aligns across 10 bases. Germline CDR1 is SGHRS and CDR2 is YFSETQ. This CDR3 spans 16 amino acids. The ends lost 3 bases at V and 2 bases at J; junction bases unmatched: 6.

The chain couples TRBV18 to TRBJ2-1, with 7 nucleotides matching TRBD1. Germline loops: CDR1 KGHSH, CDR2 LQKENI. The CDR3 loop spans 16 amino acids. With V trimmed by 3 bases and J by 1 base, 6 bases remained unmatched. The CDR3 nucleotides read TGTGCCAGCTCACCGGGGAACAGGGGTTCCTACAATGAGCAGTTCTTC. Amino acids: CASSPGNRGSYNEQFF.

The V gene is TRBV7-2, the J gene TRBJ2-7, with a possible D match to TRBD1 (5 bases). The germline V gene has CDR1 SGHTA and CDR2 FQGNSA. The CDR3 is 13 amino acids. Trimming took 3 bases from V and 2 from J, leaving 8 bases between them. The CDR3 protein is CASSFGRAYEQYF. As DNA, the CDR3 is TGTGCCAGCAGCTTCGGCAGGGCCTACGAGCAGTACTTC.

CDR3 DNA: TGCGCCAGCAGCTTGGTTACCGGGTTCGATGAGCAGTTCTTC. Protein sequence: CASSLVTGFDEQFF. The V and J genes are TRBV5-1 and TRBJ2-1; D gene uncertain. Germline V lookup: CDR1 SGHRS, CDR2 YFSETQ. CDR3 size: 14 residues. Trimming pared 0 bases from V and 8 bases from J, leaving 12 bases between.

The CDR3 region is CASSQEPTGGVQPQHF. The CDR3 DNA reads as TGCGCCAGCAGCCAAGAGCCCACAGGGGGCGTTCAGCCCCAGCATTTT. The rearrangement joins TRBV4-1 to TRBJ1-5; TRBD1 agrees at 9 bases. J gave up 6 bases and V 0 bases, and 6 bases lay outside the gene matches. The CDR3 extends over 16 amino acids. Germline values: CDR1 MGHRA, CDR2 YSYEKL.

The chain carries TRBV30 and TRBJ1-5, with no clear D. The CDR3 extends over 14 amino acids. V lost 1 base and J 0 bases, leaving 7 bases between the germline ends. CDR1 GTSNPN and CDR2 SVGIG come from the germline V gene (reference sequence). The CDR3 nucleotides read TGTGCCTGGAGTGGAGGGAATAGCAATCAGCCCCAGCATTTT. Protein sequence: CAWSGGNSNQPQHF. Full variable domain (missing parts from reference TRBV30 and TRBJ1-5): SQTIHQWPATLVQPVGSPLSLECTVEGTSNPNLYWYRQAAGRGLQLLFYSVGIGQISSEVPQNLSASRPQDRQFILSSKKLLLSDSGFYLCAWSGGNSNQPQHFGDGTRLSIL.

The chain uses TRBV27 and TRBJ1-5, with D possibly matching TRBD1 (6 bases). The germline gives CDR1 MNHEY, CDR2 SMNVEV (reference sequence). The CDR3 spans 16 residues. V was clipped by 0 bases and J by 4 bases, with 13 bases between them. The CDR3 sequence is CASSLSGRGANQPQHF. CDR3 coding DNA: TGTGCCAGCAGTTTATCTGGCAGGGGAGCTAATCAGCCCCAGCATTTT.

J is TRBJ2-4 and V is TRBV9; 8 bases agree with TRBD1. Germline trimming cut 4 bases from V and 3 bases from J; bases unmatched to any gene: 6. The CDR3 is made up of 15 amino acids. Germline V CDR1 and CDR2: SGDLS, YYNGEE. CDR3 in DNA: TGTGCCAGCAGCACATTACAGGGGGACAAAAACATTCAGTACTTC. It yields the protein CASSTLQGDKNIQYF.

V usage is TRBV6-5 and J usage is TRBJ1-2, with D uncertain. V was pared by 6 bases and J by 8 bases, with 22 bases between. In germline, CDR1 is MNHEY, CDR2 SVGAGI. CDR3 length equals 15 residues. The CDR3 DNA is TGTGCCAGCAGACCCCCCCTTGGAAGGGCGGGGGGCTACACCTTC. As protein: CASRPPLGRAGGYTF.

The chain links TRBV2 to TRBJ2-7; possibly TRBD2 for D (6 bases). The germline V gene has CDR1 SNHLY and CDR2 FYNNEI. CDR3 length equals 12 residues. The ends were cut back, 6 bases at V and 3 bases at J, with 9 bases in the middle. The CDR3 loop reads CASREGLYEQYF. The CDR3 nucleotides are TGTGCCAGCAGAGAGGGACTCTACGAGCAGTACTTC.

This chain connects TRBV14 to TRBJ2-7; 7 nucleotides align to TRBD1. This CDR3 comprises 13 residues. V trimming: 8 bases; J trimming: 3 bases; junction bases outside the gene matches: 7. Germline values: CDR1 SGHDN, CDR2 FVKESK. CDR3 nucleotides: TGTGCCAGCGGGGACAGACAGCACTACGAGCAGTACTTC. It encodes CASGDRQHYEQYF.

The chain carries TRBV19 and TRBJ1-5; no clear D. The V gene lost 1 base and the J gene lost 2 bases, with 9 bases spanning the gap. Germline V gene data show CDR1 as LNHDA and CDR2 as SQIVND (reference sequence). This CDR3 is 15 amino acids long. The CDR3 DNA reads TGTGCCAGTAGTATAGTGGGTGGAGGCAATCAGCCCCAGCATTTT. It yields the protein CASSIVGGGNQPQHF.

The chain carries TRBV5-1 and TRBJ2-3; 8 nucleotides agree with TRBD2. Germline V gene sequence: CDR1 SGHRS, CDR2 YFSETQ. V gave up 3 bases and J gave up 6 bases; unmatched junction bases: 12. This CDR3 is built from 16 residues. In DNA, the CDR3 is TGCGCCAGCAGCTGGCTGACTAGCGCGCCTCGGGATACGCAGTATTTT. Protein sequence: CASSWLTSAPRDTQYF.

This clone appeared a single time. V gene TRBV28 combines with J gene TRBJ2-1; 7 positions agree with TRBD2. The germline V gene encodes CDR1 MDHEN and CDR2 SYDVKM. The CDR3 is 14 amino acids. Trimming cost V 6 bases and J 4 bases; bases outside gene matches: 6. CDR3 protein: CASSSTAGYNEQFF. The CDR3 region has the DNA TGTGCCAGCAGCTCCACAGCGGGATACAATGAGCAGTTCTTC.

The chain joins TRBV11-3 to TRBJ1-2; 11 bases match TRBD1. CDR1 is SGHNT, CDR2 YENEEA, per germline. Germline trimming cut 0 bases from V and 7 bases from J; bases unmatched to any gene: 7. The CDR3 contains 16 residues. CDR3 in amino acids: CASSLDPRTGGFGYTF. The CDR3 nucleotides read TGTGCCAGCAGCTTAGATCCACGGACAGGGGGCTTTGGCTACACCTTC.

The rearrangement uses TRBV5-1 and TRBJ2-1; a possible D gene is TRBD1 (6 bases). The germline CDR1 and CDR2 sequences are SGHRS and YFSETQ. Trimming pared 4 bases from V and 0 bases from J, leaving 14 bases between. The length of the CDR3 is 16 residues. The CDR3 DNA follows: TGCGCCAGCAGCGGTACACAGGGTAGCTCCTACAATGAGCAGTTCTTC. Its protein is CASSGTQGSSYNEQFF.

The CDR3 DNA reads as TGTGCCAGCAGCAAAGGGTGGGGGCTAGCGGCCCCCGGCACAGATACGCAGTATTTT. Translating it yields CASSKGWGLAAPGTDTQYF. The J gene is TRBJ2-3, the V gene TRBV21-1; the table names TRBD2, a call not compared with the DNA. TRBV21-1 is a listed pseudogene. CDR3 length equals 19 residues.

This rearrangement joins TRBV4-1 to TRBJ2-1; TRBD1 matches 7 bases. V gave up 1 base and J gave up 4 bases; unmatched junction bases: 7. The CDR3 is 16 residues long. CDR1 is MGHRA and CDR2 is YSYEKL in the germline V gene. CDR3 DNA sequence: TGCGCCAGCAGCCAAGGGTCGGGACAGTTATACAATGAGCAGTTCTTC. Amino acid sequence: CASSQGSGQLYNEQFF.

The chain couples TRBV27 to TRBJ1-1; D ambiguous. V lost 8 bases and J 1 base, leaving 5 bases between the germline ends. Germline V gives CDR1 MNHEY, CDR2 SMNVEV (reference sequence). This CDR3 is 11 amino acids long. CDR3 coding DNA: TGTGCCAGCGGGCGGAACACTGAAGCTTTCTTT. This translates into CASGRNTEAFF.

The chain is built from TRBV19 and TRBJ2-5, with TRBD1 matching 8 bases. Germline loops: CDR1 LNHDA, CDR2 SQIVND (reference sequence). The CDR3 contains 15 residues. The ends lost 4 bases at V and 1 base at J; junction bases unmatched: 5. The CDR3 spells CASSSAQGGQETQYF. CDR3 DNA: TGTGCCAGTAGTAGCGCACAGGGGGGCCAAGAGACCCAGTACTTC.

The chain links TRBV5-1 to TRBJ2-3, with D perhaps matching TRBD1 (5 bases). The CDR3 totals 14 residues. V was trimmed by 0 bases and J by 2 bases, leaving 7 bases between them. Germline CDR1 and CDR2: SGHRS and YFSETQ. This chain's CDR3 is CASSLVGVTDTQYF. The CDR3 DNA follows: TGCGCCAGCAGCTTGGTAGGGGTCACAGATACGCAGTATTTT. Complete variable domain (other parts from reference TRBV5-1 and TRBJ2-3): KAGVTQTPRYLIKTRGQQVTLSCSPISGHRSVSWYQQTPGQGLQFLFEYFSETQRNKGNFPGRFSGRQFSNSRSEMNVSTLELGDSALYLCASSLVGVTDTQYFGPGTRLTVL.

The chain combines TRBV2 with TRBJ2-5, with a tentative D call TRBD2 (6 bases). V gave up 4 bases and J gave up 8 bases, with 14 bases separating them. This CDR3 has 13 amino acids. Germline V gene data show CDR1 as SNHLY and CDR2 as FYNNEI. The CDR3 sequence: CASSGGTSQTQYF. The CDR3 DNA is TGTGCCAGCAGTGGGGGAACTAGCCAAACCCAGTACTTC.

V gene TRBV27 combines with J gene TRBJ1-2; 7 positions agree with TRBD1. Germline CDR1 MNHEY, CDR2 SMNVEV (reference sequence). The CDR3 has 14 amino acids. The J segment lost 3 bases and the V segment lost 3 bases, leaving 4 bases of the junction unmatched. The CDR3 DNA reads as TGTGCCAGCAGTTTGCAGGGGGGCTACTATGGCTACACCTTC. Protein product: CASSLQGGYYGYTF.

The V gene is TRBV9, the J gene TRBJ2-1; weak D call: TRBD2 (5 bases). The CDR3 contains 13 residues. Germline CDR1 SGDLS, CDR2 YYNGEE. The V end lost 2 bases, the J end lost 8 bases, and 11 bases lay between the germline ends. The CDR3 DNA follows: TGTGCCAGCAGCGTCGGGTTCGGGGATGAGCAGTTCTTC. Translating it yields CASSVGFGDEQFF.

V gene TRBV14 combines with J gene TRBJ2-1; TRBD2 matches at 8 bases. V shed 2 bases, J shed 3 bases, and the junction held 18 bases outside the gene matches. CDR1 is SGHDN and CDR2 is FVKESK in the germline V gene. This CDR3 has 20 residues. The CDR3: CASSQRIVSGRKHRYNEQFF. CDR3 in DNA: TGTGCCAGCAGCCAACGAATTGTAAGCGGGAGAAAGCATCGCTACAATGAGCAGTTCTTC.

The chain joins TRBV2 to TRBJ2-5, with 7 nucleotides matching TRBD2. This CDR3 is 12 amino acids long. The V gene's germline CDR1 is SNHLY and CDR2 FYNNEI. V shed 3 bases and J 5 bases; nucleotides not matched to a gene: 0. The CDR3 is CASSEGGETQYF. CDR3 nucleotide sequence: TGTGCCAGCAGTGAGGGGGGGGAGACCCAGTACTTC.

This chain links TRBV18 with TRBJ2-3, with a weak D call TRBD1 (5 bases). Germline-derived CDR1 and CDR2 are KGHSH and LQKENI. The CDR3 totals 15 residues. Trimming left V 3 bases short and J 0 bases short, with 10 bases between. In DNA form, the CDR3 reads TGTGCCAGCTCACCGAGCAGGGTCAGCACAGATACGCAGTATTTT. Its translation is CASSPSRVSTDTQYF.

The chain uses TRBV19 and TRBJ1-4, with D unresolved. Germline CDR1 and CDR2: LNHDA and SQIVND (reference sequence). The CDR3 runs to 12 residues. Trimming took off 1 base at V and 8 bases at J, with 5 bases between the two ends. The CDR3 loop reads CASSIGREKLFF. As DNA, the CDR3 is TGTGCCAGTAGTATAGGGAGAGAAAAACTGTTTTTT.